The 6 T cell receptor beta chains below come from one sample, sequenced in a study of OX40 agonist ivuxolimab in advanced cancers. Sequencing was performed with immunoSEQ multiplex PCR; in TCRdb, only in-frame clones are kept and a portion is missing. The sample contains 25,000 to 30,000 clones, 65% to 90% of which appear only once. Sequencing was performed on CD4+ or CD8+ T cells sorted from blood, taken in a trial of the OX40 agonist ivuxolimab. Receptor source: an adult with an advanced solid tumor such as melanoma, head and neck, liver or kidney cancer.

V is TRBV29-1 and J is TRBJ1-2, with a tentative D call TRBD1 (5 bases). Trimming took off 4 bases at V and 1 base at J, with 7 bases between the two ends. In germline, CDR1 is SQVTM, CDR2 ANQGSEA. The CDR3 consists of 12 residues. The CDR3 bases are TGCAGCGTTGGAGACAGTAACTATGGCTACACCTTC. Its protein product is CSVGDSNYGYTF.

This clone was counted once. The chain joins TRBV6-5 to TRBJ2-7; maybe TRBD1 (6 bases). Trimming cost V 3 bases and J 2 bases, with 14 bases left between them. The V gene's germline CDR1 is MNHEY and CDR2 SVGAGI. The CDR3 contains 15 residues. CDR3 residues: CASSYSTGKTYEQYF. In DNA form, the CDR3 reads TGTGCCAGCAGTTATTCGACAGGCAAAACCTACGAGCAGTACTTC.

The V call is TRBV29-1, the J call TRBJ2-1; TRBD1 matches 9 bases. Germline assignment: CDR1 SQVTM and CDR2 ANQGSEA. The CDR3 is made up of 14 amino acids. V shed 4 bases, J shed 3 bases, and the junction held 4 bases outside the gene matches. The CDR3 region is CSVGGTGFYNEQFF. The CDR3 DNA sequence: TGCAGCGTTGGTGGGACAGGGTTCTACAATGAGCAGTTCTTC.

This chain connects TRBV4-3 to TRBJ2-1; perhaps TRBD1 as D (6 bases). The CDR3 runs 13 residues. Germline V gene lookup returns CDR1 LGHNA and CDR2 YSLEER. V lost 3 bases to trimming and J lost 9 bases, with 12 bases between them. CDR3 amino acids: CASSHFGQTEQFF. As DNA, the CDR3 is TGCGCCAGCAGCCACTTCGGACAGACTGAGCAGTTCTTC.

The chain uses TRBV5-1 and TRBJ1-1; D is possibly TRBD1 (5 bases). V shed 0 bases and J shed 5 bases, with 11 bases lying between them. Germline V lookup: CDR1 SGHRS, CDR2 YFSETQ. The CDR3 is 14 amino acids. The CDR3 nucleotides read TGCGCCAGCAGCTTGGAGGGCAGGGCTACTGAAGCTTTCTTT. It codes for CASSLEGRATEAFF.

This clone was counted once. This chain links TRBV11-3 with TRBJ2-2, with 9 bases that match TRBD2. This CDR3 has 15 amino acids. Germline V gene lookup returns CDR1 SGHNT and CDR2 YENEEA. V dropped 4 bases and J dropped 6; count of bases not matched to a gene: 6. CDR3 sequence (DNA): TGTGCCAGCAGCTCCCGGGCGGGAGGGGCCGGGGAGCTGTTTTTT. It specifies CASSSRAGGAGELFF. The variable domain in full, with the rest retrieved from reference TRBV11-3 and TRBJ2-2, is EAGVVQSPRYKIIEKKQPVAFWCNPISGHNTLYWYLQNLGQGPELLIRYENEEAVDDSQLPKDRFSAERLKGVDSTLKIQPAELGDSAVYLCASSSRAGGAGELFFGEGSRLTVL.